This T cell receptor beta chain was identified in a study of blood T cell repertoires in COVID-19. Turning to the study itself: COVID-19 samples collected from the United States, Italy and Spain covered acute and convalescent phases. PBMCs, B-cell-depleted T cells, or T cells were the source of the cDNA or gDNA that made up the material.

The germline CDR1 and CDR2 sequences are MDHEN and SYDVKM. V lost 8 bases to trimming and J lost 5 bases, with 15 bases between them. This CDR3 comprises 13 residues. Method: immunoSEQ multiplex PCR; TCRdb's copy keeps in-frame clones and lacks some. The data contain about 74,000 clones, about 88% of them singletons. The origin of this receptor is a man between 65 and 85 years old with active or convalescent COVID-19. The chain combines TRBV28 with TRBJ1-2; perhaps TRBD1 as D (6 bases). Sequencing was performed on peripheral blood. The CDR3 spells CASGTLSEYGYTF. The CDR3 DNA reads TGTGCCAGCGGGACACTGAGTGAATATGGCTACACCTTC.